The next 27 T cell receptor beta chains were all read from a single sample in a study of shared clonotypes between healthy human individuals. The assay was immunoSEQ multiplex PCR, and TCRdb's table has in-frame clones only and misses some. The sample lists just under 350,000 clones, 70% to 75% occurring once. The specimen was memory CD4+ T cells sorted from blood. Specified subset: CD45RA-negative fraction. The receptors originated from a young man in good health.

The rearrangement joins TRBV7-9 to TRBJ2-7; weak D call: TRBD1 (6 bases). The V and J ends lost 4 bases and 0 bases respectively, with 10 bases between them. Germline CDR1 and CDR2: SEHNR and FQNEAQ (reference sequence). The CDR3 is 14 amino acids. CDR3 protein: CASSSRTASYEQYF. CDR3 coding DNA: TGTGCCAGCAGCTCCCGGACAGCCTCCTACGAGCAGTACTTC.

Only one count was recorded for this clone. The rearrangement links TRBV6-5 to TRBJ2-7, with unresolved D. V lost 4 bases and J lost 7, with 8 bases in between. Germline V gene sequence: CDR1 MNHEY, CDR2 SVGAGI. The CDR3 has 11 amino acids. The CDR3 nucleotides are TGTGCCAGCAGTTTTTACGGGGAGCAGTACTTC. Translating it yields CASSFYGEQYF.

V gene TRBV2 combines with J gene TRBJ2-7, with 9 bases identical to TRBD1. This CDR3 contains 14 residues. With V trimmed by 6 bases and J by 3 bases, 6 bases remained unmatched. Germline V CDR1 and CDR2: SNHLY, FYNNEI. CDR3 bases: TGTGCCAGCAGCTACGGGACAGGGCACTACGAGCAGTACTTC. It translates to CASSYGTGHYEQYF.

This chain joins TRBV2 and TRBJ2-3, with TRBD2 matching 9 bases. This CDR3 has 13 residues. The V and J ends lost 8 bases and 4 bases, in that order; junction bases with no gene match: 4. Per germline, CDR1 SNHLY and CDR2 FYNNEI. Here the CDR3 DNA reads TGTGCCAGCCGGATAGCGGGAGCAGATACGCAGTATTTT. Its translation is CASRIAGADTQYF.

This chain uses TRBV6-5 with TRBJ1-5; maybe TRBD1 (5 bases). This CDR3 has 15 residues. CDR1 and CDR2 (germline): MNHEY, SVGAGI. Between the trimmed V and J ends, which lost 6 bases and 0 bases, there was a span of 12 bases. In DNA, the CDR3 is TGTGCCAGCAGGATCAGGGCCTATAGCAATCAGCCCCAGCATTTT. This gives the protein CASRIRAYSNQPQHF.

The rearrangement links TRBV28 to TRBJ2-1; D call uncertain. The V end was cut by 5 bases, the J end by 1 base, with 9 bases between. The length of the CDR3 is 14 residues. The V gene's germline CDR1 is MDHEN and CDR2 SYDVKM. The CDR3 DNA follows: TGTGCCAGCAGTGTGCGGAGATCCTACAATGAGCAGTTCTTC. This translates into CASSVRRSYNEQFF.

The chain couples TRBV18 to TRBJ2-5, with 7 bases identical to TRBD2. The germline V gene encodes CDR1 KGHSH and CDR2 LQKENI. Trimming removed 3 bases from V and 5 bases from J; junction bases left unmatched: 6. The CDR3 is 14 residues long. This chain's CDR3 is CASSPAWGGETQYF. CDR3 nucleotides: TGTGCCAGCTCACCGGCTTGGGGAGGGGAGACCCAGTACTTC.

This chain links TRBV15 with TRBJ2-4; D unclear. V was clipped by 6 bases and J by 0 bases, with 12 bases between them. Germline assignment: CDR1 LNHNV and CDR2 YYDKDF (reference sequence). CDR3 size: 15 residues. CDR3 in DNA: TGTGCCACCAGTGGGAACCAAATAGCCAAAAACATTCAGTACTTC. It codes for CATSGNQIAKNIQYF. The full variable domain, with the rest looked up from reference TRBV15 and TRBJ2-4, is DAMVIQNPRYQVTQFGKPVTLSCSQTLNHNVMYWYQQKSSQAPKLLFHYYDKDFNNEADTPDNFQSRRPNTSFCFLDIRSPGLGDTAMYLCATSGNQIAKNIQYFGAGTRLSVL.

The chain couples TRBV7-2 to TRBJ2-7; 7 bases are a match to TRBD1. V lost 5 bases to trimming and J lost 3 bases; unmatched junction nucleotides: 13. CDR1 and CDR2 from the germline V gene are SGHTA and FQGNSA. The CDR3 covers 16 residues. DNA for the CDR3: TGTGCCAGCAGCCGACAGCCGACAGGGAACAGCTACGAGCAGTACTTC. Translating gives CASSRQPTGNSYEQYF.

The J gene is TRBJ2-1, the V gene TRBV11-2; D remains ambiguous. The germline CDR1 and CDR2 sequences are SGHAT and FQNNGV. The V end was cut by 1 base, the J end by 8 bases, with 15 bases between. This CDR3 is built from 15 residues. The CDR3 is CASSLALHGRDEQFF. The DNA for the CDR3 is TGTGCCAGCAGCTTAGCCCTTCACGGTAGGGATGAGCAGTTCTTC.

The chain employs TRBV5-6 and TRBJ2-7, with 7 positions matching TRBD1. Germline V gene data show CDR1 as SGHDT and CDR2 as YYEEEE. The CDR3 sequence is 12 residues long. Trimming cost V 7 bases and J 4 bases; bases outside gene matches: 5. CDR3 nucleotides: TGTGCCAGCGGGGGACAGTTATACGAGCAGTACTTC. Amino acid sequence: CASGGQLYEQYF. Variable domain in full (rest from reference TRBV5-6 and TRBJ2-7): DAGVTQSPTHLIKTRGQQVTLRCSPKSGHDTVSWYQQALGQGPQFIFQYYEEEERQRGNFPDRFSGHQFPNYSSELNVNALLLGDSALYLCASGGQLYEQYFGPGTRLTVT.

This clone was detected a few times. The chain carries TRBV7-8 and TRBJ2-1, with D possibly TRBD1 on 6 matching bases. V lost 4 bases to trimming and J lost 0 bases, with 25 bases between them. Germline CDR1 is SGHVS and CDR2 is FQNEAQ. This CDR3 comprises 20 residues. DNA for the CDR3: TGTGCCAGCAGCTCATCCGGACAGCTACCAGGGCGGATCTCCTACAATGAGCAGTTCTTC. It specifies CASSSSGQLPGRISYNEQFF.

The V and J genes are TRBV7-2 and TRBJ2-7, with 8 bases that match TRBD2. The ends lost 5 bases at V and 2 bases at J; junction bases unmatched: 8. The CDR3 extends over 15 amino acids. Germline V gene sequence: CDR1 SGHTA, CDR2 FQGNSA. CDR3 bases: TGTGCCAGCAGCCCGGTAGCGGGAACCCCCTACGAGCAGTACTTC. Encoded protein: CASSPVAGTPYEQYF.

This chain uses TRBV5-1 with TRBJ2-4; D not resolved. V was shortened by 0 bases and J by 3 bases, with 7 bases between the two germline ends. This CDR3 is 14 amino acids long. Germline lookup yields CDR1 SGHRS and CDR2 YFSETQ. DNA of the CDR3: TGCGCCAGCAGCTTGGACAGCCTCAAAAACATTCAGTACTTC. Translated: CASSLDSLKNIQYF.

The chain is built from TRBV11-2 and TRBJ2-7; no firm D call. The length of the CDR3 is 13 residues. V was trimmed by 5 bases and J by 5 bases, leaving 13 bases between them. The germline V gene has CDR1 SGHAT and CDR2 FQNNGV. The CDR3 sequence is CASSPVFLHEQYF. The CDR3 nucleotides read TGTGCCAGCAGCCCTGTATTCCTACACGAGCAGTACTTC.

V gene TRBV5-8 combines with J gene TRBJ2-5; D tentatively reads TRBD1 or TRBD2 (5 bases each). The germline gives CDR1 SGHTS, CDR2 YDEGEE. This CDR3 comprises 15 residues. Trimming left V 0 bases short and J 5 bases short, with 14 bases between. In nucleotides, the CDR3 is TGTGCCAGCAGCTTGGAGGCCAGGGACCTCGAGACCCAGTACTTC. Its protein is CASSLEARDLETQYF.

The V and J genes are TRBV10-2 and TRBJ2-7; D is unclear. The CDR3 is made up of 11 amino acids. The V and J ends lost 7 bases and 2 bases respectively, with 6 bases between them. CDR1 is WSHSY, CDR2 SAAADI, per germline. The CDR3 spells CASTNTYEQYF. For the CDR3, the DNA is TGCGCCAGCACCAATACCTACGAGCAGTACTTC.

The rearrangement links TRBV6-6 to TRBJ1-5; a weak D match, TRBD1 (5 bases). V was cut by 5 bases and J by 5 bases, with 13 bases left in between. This CDR3 spans 14 amino acids. Germline values: CDR1 MNHNY, CDR2 SVGAGI (reference sequence). The CDR3 bases are TGTGCCAGCAGTCACCACAGGACCGATCAGCCCCAGCATTTT. Amino acids: CASSHHRTDQPQHF.

By share of the sample, this clone is medium-sized. The chain links TRBV7-2 to TRBJ2-1; 9 bases map to TRBD2. The CDR3 loop spans 13 amino acids. The germline gives CDR1 SGHTA, CDR2 FQGNSA. J gave up 9 bases and V 3 bases, and 3 bases lay outside the gene matches. In DNA, the CDR3 is TGTGCCAGCAGCTTGGCGGGAGGGACTGAGCAGTTCTTC. It yields the protein CASSLAGGTEQFF.

The CDR3 bases are TGTGCCAGCAGCTTAGAGGGGGCTGTGCGCACAGATACGCAGTATTTT. This codes for CASSLEGAVRTDTQYF. V and J are TRBV7-2 and TRBJ2-3, with 7 bases that match TRBD1. V was pared by 1 base and J by 1 base, with 5 bases of the junction left unmatched. The germline V gene encodes CDR1 SGHTA and CDR2 FQGNSA. This CDR3 region has 16 residues. The variable domain in full, with the rest retrieved from reference TRBV7-2 and TRBJ2-3, is GAGVSQSPSNKVTEKGKDVELRCDPISGHTALYWYRQSLGQGLEFLIYFQGNSAPDKSGLPSDRFSAERTGGSVSTLTIQRTQQEDSAVYLCASSLEGAVRTDTQYFGPGTRLTVL.

The chain has TRBV28 and TRBJ2-7; D is possibly TRBD1 (6 bases). Germline-derived CDR1 and CDR2 are MDHEN and SYDVKM. The CDR3 runs to 15 residues. The V gene lost 2 bases and the J gene lost 5 bases, with 16 bases spanning the gap. CDR3 DNA sequence: TGTGCCAGCAGTTTAATTGGTTTCAGGGGCCACGAGCAGTACTTC. Translated: CASSLIGFRGHEQYF.

DNA of the CDR3: TGTGCCAGCATTGACAGGTTTAGTGCAGATACGCAGTATTTT. Translating gives CASIDRFSADTQYF. V gene TRBV6-1 combines with J gene TRBJ2-3; a possible D gene is TRBD1 (6 bases). Per germline, CDR1 MNHNS and CDR2 SASEGT. The CDR3 runs 14 residues. The V end lost 7 bases, the J end lost 4 bases, and 15 bases lay between the germline ends.

The rearrangement links TRBV7-2 to TRBJ2-3; TRBD2 aligns across 9 bases. The germline V gene has CDR1 SGHTA and CDR2 FQGNSA. The CDR3 loop spans 14 amino acids. Germline trimming cut 7 bases from V and 6 bases from J; bases unmatched to any gene: 8. CDR3 loop: CASTPREGGDTQYF. Written as DNA, the CDR3 is TGTGCCAGCACCCCGCGGGAGGGGGGGGATACGCAGTATTTT.

There are a few counts of this clone. The chain links TRBV15 to TRBJ1-1, with 10 bases matching TRBD1. Germline CDR1 LNHNV, CDR2 YYDKDF (reference sequence). This CDR3 region has 13 residues. With V trimmed by 5 bases and J by 4 bases, 1 base remained unmatched. The CDR3 is CATSGQGGTEAFF. The CDR3 nucleotides read TGTGCCACCAGCGGACAGGGGGGCACTGAAGCTTTCTTT.

This chain connects TRBV6-6 to TRBJ1-3; D gene uncertain. Germline assignment: CDR1 MNHNY and CDR2 SVGAGI (reference sequence). The CDR3 totals 15 residues. V was trimmed by 6 bases and J by 1 base, leaving 13 bases between them. CDR3 region: CASRGLEFSGNTIYF. DNA for the CDR3: TGTGCCAGCAGGGGTCTGGAGTTTTCTGGAAACACCATATATTTT.

The V gene is TRBV5-4, the J gene TRBJ1-1; D call uncertain. With 3 bases removed from V and 0 bases from J, the gap between germline ends came to 18 bases. This CDR3 has 17 amino acids. Per germline, CDR1 SGHNT and CDR2 YYREEE (reference sequence). The CDR3 sequence: CASSSFLGQTMNTEAFF. The CDR3, as DNA: TGTGCCAGCAGCTCCTTTTTGGGTCAGACCATGAACACTGAAGCTTTCTTT.

The chain couples TRBV5-8 to TRBJ1-4, with D possibly TRBD1 on 6 matching bases. The CDR3 runs to 13 residues. With 3 bases removed from V and 11 bases from J, the gap between germline ends came to 14 bases. CDR1 SGHTS and CDR2 YDEGEE come from the germline V gene. In nucleotides, the CDR3 is TGTGCCAGCAGCTCAATGGGTAGGGGGAAACTGTTTTTT. Protein product: CASSSMGRGKLFF.